This T cell receptor (beta chain) was recorded in a study of beta chain features in type 1 diabetes. Points from the study as a whole: Within patients, naive, central memory and Treg TCRB repertoires seemed more similar than within healthy donors. There was a moderate but significant shortening of TCRB CDR3s in all four CD4+ subsets of Type 1 diabetes patients.

This clone was detected only a few times. The antigen is undetermined. CDR1 and CDR2 from the germline V gene are LNHDA and SQIVND (reference sequence). Trimming removed 4 bases from V and 2 bases from J; junction bases left unmatched: 6. The CDR3 totals 15 residues. Sequencing targeted expressed TCRB transcripts, as all isolated RNA had been reverse transcribed. An average around 3.3 million reads came from naive, central memory and regulatory T cell samples. TCRdb keeps only in-frame clones here, not all; method: immunoSEQ multiplex PCR. The sample has hundreds of thousands of clones, around 28% seen once.

J is TRBJ2-5 and V is TRBV19; TRBD1 agrees at 8 bases. Sample: naive CD4+ T cells from blood. This receptor was identified in a man younger than 35 in good health. The DNA for the CDR3 is TGTGCCAGTAGTACCGGACAGGGTGTACAAGAGACCCAGTACTTC. This sequence encodes CASSTGQGVQETQYF. The whole variable domain, filled in from reference TRBV19 and TRBJ2-5, reads DGGITQSPKYLFRKEGQNVTLSCEQNLNHDAMYWYRQDPGQGLRLIYYSQIVNDFQKGDIAEGYSVSREKKESFPLTVTSAQKNPTAFYLCASSTGQGVQETQYFGPGTRLLVL.